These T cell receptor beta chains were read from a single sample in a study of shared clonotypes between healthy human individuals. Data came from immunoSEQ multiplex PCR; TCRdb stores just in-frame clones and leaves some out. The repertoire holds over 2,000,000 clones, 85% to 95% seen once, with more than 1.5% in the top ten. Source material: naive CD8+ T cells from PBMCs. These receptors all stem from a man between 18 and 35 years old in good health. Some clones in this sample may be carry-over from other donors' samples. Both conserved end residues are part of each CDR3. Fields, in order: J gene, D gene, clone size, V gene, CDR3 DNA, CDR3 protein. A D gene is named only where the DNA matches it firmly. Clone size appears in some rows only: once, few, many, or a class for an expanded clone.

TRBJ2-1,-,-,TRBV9,TGTGCCAGCACAGATGAAGCGGCCCCGTCGGGTGAGCAGTTCTTC,CASTDEAAPSGEQFF
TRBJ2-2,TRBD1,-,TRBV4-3,TGCGCCAGCAGCCGGACGACAGGGTTAACCGGGGAGCTGTTTTTT,CASSRTTGLTGELFF
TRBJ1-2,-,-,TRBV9,TGTGCCAGCAGCCTGGGAGGGGAAGGCTATGGCTACACCTTC,CASSLGGEGYGYTF
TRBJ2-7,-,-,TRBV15,TGTGCCACCAGCCCCTCAAACGGGGCCAACTACGAGCAGTACTTC,CATSPSNGANYEQYF
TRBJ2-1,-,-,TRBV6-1,TGTGCCACCGCTACGGACGGTGCCTCCTACAATGAGCAGTTCTTC,CATATDGASYNEQFF
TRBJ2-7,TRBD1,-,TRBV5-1,TGCGCCAGCAGCTTGGAAGGGGGCTTCGGCGAGCAGTACTTC,CASSLEGGFGEQYF
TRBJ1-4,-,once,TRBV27,TGTGCCAGCAGTTCTTTTGGGATTGAAAAACTGTTTTTT,CASSSFGIEKLFF
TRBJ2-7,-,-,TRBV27,TGTGCCAGCAAAGACACCTCCCAGGAGCAGTACTTC,CASKDTSQEQYF
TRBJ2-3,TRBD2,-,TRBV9,TGTGCCAGCAGCGTAGATCGAGCGGGAGGCACAGATACGCAGTATTTT,CASSVDRAGGTDTQYF
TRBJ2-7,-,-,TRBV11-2,TGTGCCAGCAGCCCCTCCTCCGGGAGTGCGCGAGAGCAGTACTTC,CASSPSSGSAREQYF
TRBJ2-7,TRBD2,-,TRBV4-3,TGCGCCAGCAGCCGCCTAGCGGGAGGATCCTACGAGCAGTACTTC,CASSRLAGGSYEQYF
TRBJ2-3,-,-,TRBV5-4,TGTGCCAGCAGCTCTAGCTTACGCACAGATACGCAGTATTTT,CASSSSLRTDTQYF
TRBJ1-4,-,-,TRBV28,TGTGCCAGCACCTCCGGCCCTGGGTCGTTCGGTGGCGAACTGTTTTTT,CASTSGPGSFGGELFF
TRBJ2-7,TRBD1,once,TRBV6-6,TGTGCCAGCCGACAGGGCGCCTACGAGCAGTACTTC,CASRQGAYEQYF
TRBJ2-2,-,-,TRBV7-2,TGTGCCAGCAGCCCAGGCCGGCCTTCAGGGAACACCGGGGAGCTGTTTTTT,CASSPGRPSGNTGELFF
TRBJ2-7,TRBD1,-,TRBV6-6,TGTGCCAGCAGTTACGTATGGGACAGGCAGTACTTC,CASSYVWDRQYF
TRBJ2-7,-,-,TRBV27,TGTGCCAGCATAGAGCCGTCTCCTCCCTACGAGCAGTACTTC,CASIEPSPPYEQYF
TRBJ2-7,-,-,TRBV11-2,TGTGCCAGCAGGTTAAACTACGAGCAGTACTTC,CASRLNYEQYF
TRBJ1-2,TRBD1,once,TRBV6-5,TGTGCCAGCAGTACCAGGACAGGGGGCGCCTATGGCTACACCTTC,CASSTRTGGAYGYTF
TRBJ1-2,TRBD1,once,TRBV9,TGTGCCAGCAGCGACGGCTCAGGGGGCGCCTATGGCTACACCTTC,CASSDGSGGAYGYTF
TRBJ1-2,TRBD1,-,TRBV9,TGTGCCAGCAGCAAGCAGGGGGCCGTCTATGGCTACACCTTC,CASSKQGAVYGYTF
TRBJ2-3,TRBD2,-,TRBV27,TGTGCCAGCAGTTTAGGGACTAGCAGCACAGATACGCAGTATTTT,CASSLGTSSTDTQYF
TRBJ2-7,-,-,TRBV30,TGTGCCTGGAGTGTACCGGACTTCTACGAGCAGTACTTC,CAWSVPDFYEQYF
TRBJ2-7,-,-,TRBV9,TGTGCCAGCAGCGTAGGGCAGGGAGGCGAGCAGTACTTC,CASSVGQGGEQYF
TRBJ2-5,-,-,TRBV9,TGTGCCAGCAGCGTCAGGGCCACGCCAGAAGAGACCCAGTACTTC,CASSVRATPEETQYF
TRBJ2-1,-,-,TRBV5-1,TGCGCCAGCAGCCGGGGAGACAATGAGCAGTTCTTC,CASSRGDNEQFF
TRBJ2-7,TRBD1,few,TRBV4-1,TGCGCCAGCAGCCAGACAGGGGGCTCCTACTACGAGCAGTACTTC,CASSQTGGSYYEQYF
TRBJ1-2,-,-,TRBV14,TGTGCCAGCAGCCAAGAAGGGAGTGGCTACACCTTC,CASSQEGSGYTF
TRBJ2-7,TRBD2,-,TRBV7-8,TGTGCCAGCAGCTTGGTTGGCGGGAGAGGCGACGAGCAGTACTTC,CASSLVGGRGDEQYF
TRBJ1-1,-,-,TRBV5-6,TGTGCCAGCAGCTTGGCAAGTTACTCGGGGGCGTCTGAAGCTTTCTTT,CASSLASYSGASEAFF
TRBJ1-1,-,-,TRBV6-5,TGTGCCAGCACTTTAAGGGGGGGCGCAGGTGAAGCTTTCTTT,CASTLRGGAGEAFF
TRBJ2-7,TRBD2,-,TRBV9,TGTGCCAGCAGCGTAGGGGGATTTGGTAGCGGGAGGCACGAGCAGTACTTC,CASSVGGFGSGRHEQYF
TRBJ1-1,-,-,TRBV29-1,TGCAGCGTTGAACGGGATCTACTAATGAACACTGAAGCTTTCTTT,CSVERDLLMNTEAFF
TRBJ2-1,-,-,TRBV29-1,TGCAGCGTTGGTGGTAGTAGGGGCAATGAGCAGTTCTTC,CSVGGSRGNEQFF
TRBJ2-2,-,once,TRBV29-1,TGCAGCGTGGGTGCGCCCCACATTCAGAACACCGGGGAGCTGTTTTTT,CSVGAPHIQNTGELFF
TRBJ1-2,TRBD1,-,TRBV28,TGTGCCAGCAGTCCAAACAGGGGACCTAACTATGGCTACACCTTC,CASSPNRGPNYGYTF
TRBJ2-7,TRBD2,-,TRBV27,TGTGCCAGCAGTTTAGCGGGGGACGCCTACGAGCAGTACTTC,CASSLAGDAYEQYF
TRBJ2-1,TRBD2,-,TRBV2,TGTGCCAGCTGGGGGGGGTTCTATGAGCAGTTCTTC,CASWGGFYEQFF
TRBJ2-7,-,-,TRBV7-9,TGTGCCAGCAGCCCAAGGTCACCCGCTTCATACGAGCAGTACTTC,CASSPRSPASYEQYF
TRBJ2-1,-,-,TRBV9,TGTGCCAGCAGCGTAGTCGCCCGCTTGCCCTACAATGAGCAGTTCTTC,CASSVVARLPYNEQFF
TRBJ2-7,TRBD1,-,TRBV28,TGTGCCAGCAGATTTGATAACGGACAGGCTTACGAGCAGTACTTC,CASRFDNGQAYEQYF
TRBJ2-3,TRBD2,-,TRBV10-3,TGTGCCATCGGGCAACTTTCACCGGGACTAGCTCTCCCAGATACGCAGTATTTT,CAIGQLSPGLALPDTQYF
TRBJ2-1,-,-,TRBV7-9,TGTGCCAGCAGCCCCAGCAGCCTAGCGTCCTACAATGAGCAGTTCTTC,CASSPSSLASYNEQFF
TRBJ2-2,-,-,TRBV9,TGTGCCAGCAGCCGGGGGTCCGGGGAGCTGTTTTTT,CASSRGSGELFF
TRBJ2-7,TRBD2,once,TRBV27,TGTGCCAGCAGTTCCCTAGCGGGAGGTCCCTACGAGCAGTACTTC,CASSSLAGGPYEQYF
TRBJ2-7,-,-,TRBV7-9,TGTGCCAGCAGCCTCTGGGTCGACAAGAGGTACGAGCAGTACTTC,CASSLWVDKRYEQYF
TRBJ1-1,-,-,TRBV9,TGTGCCAGCGCGAAAGGGGGAGGAACTGAAGCTTTCTTT,CASAKGGGTEAFF
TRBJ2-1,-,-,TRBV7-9,TGTGCCAGCAGCACCGATGGCAGCTACAATGAGCAGTTCTTC,CASSTDGSYNEQFF
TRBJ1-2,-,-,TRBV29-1,TGCAGCGTTGAATTGGGGGGCAGGAGCTATGGCTACACCTTC,CSVELGGRSYGYTF
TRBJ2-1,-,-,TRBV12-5,TGTGCTAGTGGTAACTACAATGAGCAGTTCTTC,CASGNYNEQFF
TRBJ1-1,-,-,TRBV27,TGTGCCAGCAGTTTATCCTTTCGCAGCCTCACTGAAGCTTTCTTT,CASSLSFRSLTEAFF